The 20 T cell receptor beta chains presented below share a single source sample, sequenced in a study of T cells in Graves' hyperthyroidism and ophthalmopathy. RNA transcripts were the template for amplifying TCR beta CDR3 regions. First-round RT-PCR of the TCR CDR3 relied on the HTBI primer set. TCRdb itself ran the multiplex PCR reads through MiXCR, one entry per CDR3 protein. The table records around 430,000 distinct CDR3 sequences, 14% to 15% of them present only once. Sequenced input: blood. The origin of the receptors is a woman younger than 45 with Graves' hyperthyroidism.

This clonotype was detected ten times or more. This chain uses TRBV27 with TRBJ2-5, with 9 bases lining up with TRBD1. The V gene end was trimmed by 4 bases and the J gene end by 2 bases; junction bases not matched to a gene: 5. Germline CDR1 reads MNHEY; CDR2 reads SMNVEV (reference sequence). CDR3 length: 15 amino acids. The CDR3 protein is CASSSGTGRQETQYF. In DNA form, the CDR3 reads TGTGCCAGCAGTTCCGGGACAGGGAGACAAGAGACCCAGTACTTC.

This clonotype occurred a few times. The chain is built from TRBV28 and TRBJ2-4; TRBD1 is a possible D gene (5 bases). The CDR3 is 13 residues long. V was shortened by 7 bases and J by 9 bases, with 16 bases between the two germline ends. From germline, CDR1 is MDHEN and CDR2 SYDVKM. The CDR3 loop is CASNWGRGGIQYF. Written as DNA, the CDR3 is TGTGCCAGCAATTGGGGCCGTGGTGGCATTCAGTACTTC.

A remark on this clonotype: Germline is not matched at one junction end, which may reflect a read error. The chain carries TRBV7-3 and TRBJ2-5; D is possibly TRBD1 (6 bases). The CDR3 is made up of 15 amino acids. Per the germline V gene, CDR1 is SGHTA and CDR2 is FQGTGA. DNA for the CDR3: TGTGCCAGCAGCGCCCAAGCAGGGGAGTCGGAGATCCAGTACTTC. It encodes CASSAQAGESEIQYF.

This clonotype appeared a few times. The DNA for the CDR3 is TGTGCCAGCAGCTTCAGTGGAGCTGAAGCTTTCTTT. It codes for CASSFSGAEAFF. The chain links TRBV5-4 to TRBJ1-1; no clear D gene. From germline, CDR1 is SGHNT and CDR2 YYREEE (reference sequence). V lost 2 bases and J 6 bases, leaving 8 bases between the germline ends. There are 12 residues in the CDR3.

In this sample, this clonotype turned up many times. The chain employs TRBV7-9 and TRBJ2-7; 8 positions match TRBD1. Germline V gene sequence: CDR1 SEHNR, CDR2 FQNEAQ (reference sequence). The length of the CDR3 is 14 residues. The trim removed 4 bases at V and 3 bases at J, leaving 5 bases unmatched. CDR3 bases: TGTGCCAGCAGCTCGGACAGGGCCCACTACGAGCAGTACTTC. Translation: CASSSDRAHYEQYF. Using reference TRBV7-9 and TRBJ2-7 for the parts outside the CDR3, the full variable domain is DTGVSQNPRHKITKRGQNVTFRCDPISEHNRLYWYRQTLGQGPEFLTYFQNEAQLEKSRLLSDRFSAERPKGSFSTLEIQRTEQGDSAMYLCASSSDRAHYEQYFGPGTRLTVT.

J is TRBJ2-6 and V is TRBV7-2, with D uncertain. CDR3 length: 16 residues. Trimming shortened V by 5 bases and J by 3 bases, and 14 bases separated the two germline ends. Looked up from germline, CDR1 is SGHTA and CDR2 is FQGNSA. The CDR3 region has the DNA TGTGCCAGCAGCCAAGACCGGGTATTTGGGGCCAACGTCCTGACTTTC. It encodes CASSQDRVFGANVLTF.

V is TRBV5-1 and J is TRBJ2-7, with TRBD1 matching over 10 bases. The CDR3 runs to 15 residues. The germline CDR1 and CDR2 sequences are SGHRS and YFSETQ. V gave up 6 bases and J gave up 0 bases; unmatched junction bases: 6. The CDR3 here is CASNPGQGNSYEQYF. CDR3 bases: TGCGCCAGCAACCCGGGACAGGGGAACTCCTACGAGCAGTACTTC.

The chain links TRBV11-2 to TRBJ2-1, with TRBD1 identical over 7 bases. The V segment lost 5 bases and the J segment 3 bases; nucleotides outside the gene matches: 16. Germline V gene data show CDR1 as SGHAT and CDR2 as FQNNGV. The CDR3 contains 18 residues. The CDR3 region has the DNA TGTGCCAGCAGCCAGGCTATGACAGGACCAGGGGGCTACAATGAGCAGTTCTTC. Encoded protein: CASSQAMTGPGGYNEQFF.

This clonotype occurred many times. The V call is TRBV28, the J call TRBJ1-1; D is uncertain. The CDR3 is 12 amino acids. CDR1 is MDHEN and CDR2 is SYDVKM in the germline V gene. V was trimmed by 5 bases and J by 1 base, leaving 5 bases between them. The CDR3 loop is CASSQRNTEAFF. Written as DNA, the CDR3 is TGTGCCAGCAGTCAGAGGAACACTGAAGCTTTCTTT.

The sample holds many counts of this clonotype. CDR3 loop: CASSALAGGRHEQYF. The DNA for the CDR3 is TGTGCCAGCAGTGCACTAGCGGGAGGGCGGCACGAGCAGTACTTC. This sequence joins TRBV6-1 and TRBJ2-7; 13 positions match TRBD2. Unmatched junction bases numbered 5, after V lost 4 bases and J lost 5 bases. Germline CDR1 reads MNHNS; CDR2 reads SASEGT. This CDR3 has 15 amino acids.

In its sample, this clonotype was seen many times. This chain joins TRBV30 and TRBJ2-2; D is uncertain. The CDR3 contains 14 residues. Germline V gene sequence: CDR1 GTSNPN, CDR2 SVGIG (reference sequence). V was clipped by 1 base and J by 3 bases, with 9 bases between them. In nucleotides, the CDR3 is TGTGCCTGGAGTGAGGGATCGTACACCGGGGAGCTGTTTTTT. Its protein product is CAWSEGSYTGELFF.

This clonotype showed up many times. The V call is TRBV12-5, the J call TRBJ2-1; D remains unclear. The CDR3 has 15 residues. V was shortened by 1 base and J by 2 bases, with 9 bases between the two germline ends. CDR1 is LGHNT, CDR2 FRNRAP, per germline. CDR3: CASGLGTATYNEQFF. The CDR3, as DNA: TGTGCTAGTGGTTTGGGGACCGCAACCTACAATGAGCAGTTCTTC.

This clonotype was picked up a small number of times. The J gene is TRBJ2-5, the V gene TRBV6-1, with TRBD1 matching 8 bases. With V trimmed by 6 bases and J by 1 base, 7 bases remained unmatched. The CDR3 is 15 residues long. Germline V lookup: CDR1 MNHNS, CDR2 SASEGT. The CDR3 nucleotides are TGTGCCAGCAGAGACAGGGGCCCCCTCCAAGAGACCCAGTACTTC. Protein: CASRDRGPLQETQYF.

This chain's CDR3 is CASSSTGGDTEAFF. Written as DNA, the CDR3 is TGTGCCAGCAGCTCGACAGGGGGGGACACTGAAGCTTTCTTT. The chain combines TRBV7-9 with TRBJ1-1, with 9 nucleotides matching TRBD1. The CDR3 is made up of 14 amino acids. CDR1 and CDR2 (germline): SEHNR, FQNEAQ (reference sequence). J lost 3 bases, V lost 4 bases, and 3 bases had no gene match.

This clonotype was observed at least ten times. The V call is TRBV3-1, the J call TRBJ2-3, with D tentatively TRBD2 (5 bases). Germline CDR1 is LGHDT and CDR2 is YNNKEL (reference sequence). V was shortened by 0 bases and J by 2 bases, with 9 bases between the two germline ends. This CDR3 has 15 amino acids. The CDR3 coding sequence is TGTGCCAGCAGCCAAGAGACTATCTACACAGATACGCAGTATTTT. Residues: CASSQETIYTDTQYF.

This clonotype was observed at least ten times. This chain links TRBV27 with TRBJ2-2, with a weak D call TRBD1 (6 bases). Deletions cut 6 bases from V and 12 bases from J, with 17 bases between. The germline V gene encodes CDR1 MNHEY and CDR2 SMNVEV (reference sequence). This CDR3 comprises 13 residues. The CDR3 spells CASSRGQLTKLFF. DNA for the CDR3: TGTGCCAGCAGCAGGGGACAACTCACCAAGCTGTTTTTT.

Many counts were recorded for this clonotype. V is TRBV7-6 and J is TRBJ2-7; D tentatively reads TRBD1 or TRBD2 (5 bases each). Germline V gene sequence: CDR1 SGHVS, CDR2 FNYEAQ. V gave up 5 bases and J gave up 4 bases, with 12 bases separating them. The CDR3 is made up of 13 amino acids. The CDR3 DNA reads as TGTGCCAGCAGCCCGGGACGGTGGTACGAGCAGTACTTC. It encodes CASSPGRWYEQYF. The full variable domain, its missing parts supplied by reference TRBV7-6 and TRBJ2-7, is GAGVSQSPRYKVTKRGQDVALRCDPISGHVSLYWYRQALGQGPEFLTYFNYEAQQDKSGLPNDRFSAERPEGSISTLTIQRTEQRDSAMYRCASSPGRWYEQYFGPGTRLTVT.

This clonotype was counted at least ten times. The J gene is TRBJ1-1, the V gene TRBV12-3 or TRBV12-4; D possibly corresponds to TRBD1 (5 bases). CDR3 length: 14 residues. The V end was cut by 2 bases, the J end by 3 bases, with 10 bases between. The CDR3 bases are TGTGCCAGCAGTTTACAGGGCGGGTACACTGAAGCTTTCTTT. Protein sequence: CASSLQGGYTEAFF.

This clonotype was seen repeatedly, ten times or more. CDR3 in amino acids: CASSPTLDYNSPLHF. The DNA of the CDR3 is TGTGCCAGCTCACCTACCTTGGACTATAATTCACCCCTCCACTTT. The rearrangement links TRBV18 to TRBJ1-6; no definite D call. V was trimmed by 3 bases and J by 3 bases, leaving 9 bases between them. This CDR3 is built from 15 residues. In germline, CDR1 is KGHSH, CDR2 LQKENI.

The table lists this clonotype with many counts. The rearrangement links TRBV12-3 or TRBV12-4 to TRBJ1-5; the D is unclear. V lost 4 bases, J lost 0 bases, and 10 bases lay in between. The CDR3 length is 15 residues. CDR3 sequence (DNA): TGTGCCAGCAGTTCGGCACTTTTTAGCAATCAGCCCCAGCATTTT. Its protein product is CASSSALFSNQPQHF.